One and the same sample provided the 14 T cell receptor beta chains below, sequenced in a study of cytomegalovirus exposure and HLA in healthy donors. The PCR made use of 60 Vbeta and 13 Jbeta primers. TCRdb's copy holds only in-frame clones and misses some; the assay was immunoSEQ multiplex PCR. Found here are around 280,000 clones, around 90% of them singletons; the top ten hold 2% to 3%. Sequenced sample: PBMCs. All receptors come from a woman younger than 35 in good health and CMV-seronegative.

The chain combines TRBV7-9 with TRBJ1-2; 7 bases line up with TRBD1. The germline V gene has CDR1 SEHNR and CDR2 FQNEAQ (reference sequence). The CDR3 is 15 residues long. J gave up 4 bases and V 5 bases, and 10 bases lay outside the gene matches. The CDR3 DNA reads as TGTGCCAGCAGCAGGGTCGGGACAGTGATCTATGGCTACACCTTC. Its translation is CASSRVGTVIYGYTF.

The V gene is TRBV7-9, the J gene TRBJ2-7, with 8 bases aligning to TRBD1. From germline, CDR1 is SEHNR and CDR2 FQNEAQ (reference sequence). Germline trimming cut 4 bases from V and 3 bases from J; bases unmatched to any gene: 5. The CDR3 totals 14 residues. The CDR3 region is CASSSPGQDYEQYF. The CDR3, as DNA: TGTGCCAGCAGCTCCCCGGGACAGGACTACGAGCAGTACTTC.

In this sample, this clone turned up a few times. This chain links TRBV7-8 with TRBJ2-7, with D maybe TRBD2 (6 bases). The CDR3 loop spans 15 amino acids. Trimming took 2 bases from V and 1 from J, leaving 12 bases between them. The germline V gene encodes CDR1 SGHVS and CDR2 FQNEAQ. This CDR3 reads CASSLMSSESYEQYF. CDR3 coding DNA: TGTGCCAGCAGCTTAATGTCTAGCGAGTCCTACGAGCAGTACTTC.

V gene TRBV18 combines with J gene TRBJ2-6, with 12 bases matching TRBD1. The CDR3 is made up of 19 amino acids. In germline, CDR1 is KGHSH, CDR2 LQKENI. V shed 3 bases and J 4 bases; nucleotides not matched to a gene: 10. CDR3 DNA sequence: TGTGCCAGCTCACCGTTTCCGGGACAGGGGGCGTCAGGGGCCAACGTCCTGACTTTC. This gives the protein CASSPFPGQGASGANVLTF.

This rearrangement joins TRBV7-6 to TRBJ2-7; TRBD2 aligns across 7 bases. This CDR3 contains 13 residues. The germline V gene has CDR1 SGHVS and CDR2 FNYEAQ. The V segment lost 3 bases and the J segment 6 bases; nucleotides outside the gene matches: 5. This CDR3 reads CASSLGGVGEQYF. CDR3 DNA sequence: TGTGCCAGCAGCTTGGGGGGGGTCGGCGAGCAGTACTTC.

The V gene is TRBV21-1, the J gene TRBJ2-1; the table's D call, TRBD1, has no DNA check behind it. TRBV21-1 corresponds to a pseudogene. This CDR3 comprises 15 residues. CDR3 region: CASRGDRGGLNEQFF. The CDR3 DNA sequence: TGTGCCAGCAGGGGAGACAGGGGAGGTTTGAATGAGCAGTTCTTC.

The J gene is TRBJ1-4, the V gene TRBV13; 9 nucleotides match TRBD1. V trimming: 5 bases; J trimming: 7 bases; junction bases outside the gene matches: 8. The CDR3 covers 15 residues. Looked up from germline, CDR1 is PRHDT and CDR2 is FYEKMQ (reference sequence). CDR3 nucleotide sequence: TGTGCCAGCAGCCCCCGGGGACAGGGCCTTGAAAAACTGTTTTTT. Its translation: CASSPRGQGLEKLFF.

This chain connects TRBV7-6 to TRBJ1-4, with unresolved D. Per the germline V gene, CDR1 is SGHVS and CDR2 is FNYEAQ. V was trimmed by 4 bases and J by 4 bases, leaving 4 bases between them. There are 12 residues in the CDR3. CDR3 sequence reads: CASSSRNEKLFF. The DNA for the CDR3 is TGTGCCAGCAGCTCTCGTAATGAAAAACTGTTTTTT.

This clone was observed a single time. The chain combines TRBV9 with TRBJ1-2; D gene uncertain. The V end was cut by 0 bases, the J end by 0 bases, with 9 bases between. Germline CDR1 and CDR2: SGDLS and YYNGEE. This CDR3 has 15 amino acids. The CDR3 nucleotides are TGTGCCAGCAGCGTAGATCCGGGGACTAACTATGGCTACACCTTC. Residues: CASSVDPGTNYGYTF.

The chain carries TRBV6-1 and TRBJ2-1, with 10 bases aligning to TRBD2. Trimming took 3 bases from V and 0 from J; bases not matched to a gene: 8. Germline values: CDR1 MNHNS, CDR2 SASEGT. The CDR3 is 18 amino acids. Written as DNA, the CDR3 is TGTGCCAGCAGTGACCCCCGGGAGCGGGGGGGCTCCTACAATGAGCAGTTCTTC. It specifies CASSDPRERGGSYNEQFF.

This chain links TRBV5-1 with TRBJ2-1; 7 nucleotides match TRBD1. Looked up from germline, CDR1 is SGHRS and CDR2 is YFSETQ. Unmatched junction bases numbered 10, after V lost 5 bases and J lost 8 bases. The length of the CDR3 is 14 residues. In DNA form, the CDR3 reads TGCGCCAGCAGACATGGGACAGCTAGGGATGAGCAGTTCTTC. Translation: CASRHGTARDEQFF.

The V and J genes are TRBV2 and TRBJ1-1; D may be TRBD1 (5 bases). Germline lookup yields CDR1 SNHLY and CDR2 FYNNEI. This CDR3 has 16 amino acids. The ends were cut back, 5 bases at V and 0 bases at J, with 16 bases in the middle. The chain's CDR3 is CASSIGGGVLNTEAFF. CDR3 DNA: TGTGCCAGCAGTATCGGGGGAGGGGTCTTGAACACTGAAGCTTTCTTT.

The rearrangement uses TRBV2 and TRBJ1-1; the D is unclear. V lost 4 bases and J lost 0, with 3 bases in between. The CDR3 runs 12 residues. Germline V gene sequence: CDR1 SNHLY, CDR2 FYNNEI. The CDR3 sequence: CASSALNTEAFF. The CDR3 coding sequence is TGTGCCAGCAGTGCTTTGAACACTGAAGCTTTCTTT.

This clone has only one observation. The V call is TRBV13, the J call TRBJ2-1; 10 bases align to TRBD2. CDR1 and CDR2 from the germline V gene are PRHDT and FYEKMQ (reference sequence). The CDR3 covers 15 residues. V shed 2 bases and J 6 bases; nucleotides not matched to a gene: 4. The CDR3 DNA is TGTGCCAGCAGCTTAAGTCCTAGCGGGGGCAATGAGCAGTTCTTC. This codes for CASSLSPSGGNEQFF. Based on the CDR3 plus reference TRBV13 and TRBJ2-1, the full variable domain is AAGVIQSPRHLIKEKRETATLKCYPIPRHDTVYWYQQGPGQDPQFLISFYEKMQSDKGSIPDRFSAQQFSDYHSELNMSSLELGDSALYFCASSLSPSGGNEQFFGPGTRLTVL.